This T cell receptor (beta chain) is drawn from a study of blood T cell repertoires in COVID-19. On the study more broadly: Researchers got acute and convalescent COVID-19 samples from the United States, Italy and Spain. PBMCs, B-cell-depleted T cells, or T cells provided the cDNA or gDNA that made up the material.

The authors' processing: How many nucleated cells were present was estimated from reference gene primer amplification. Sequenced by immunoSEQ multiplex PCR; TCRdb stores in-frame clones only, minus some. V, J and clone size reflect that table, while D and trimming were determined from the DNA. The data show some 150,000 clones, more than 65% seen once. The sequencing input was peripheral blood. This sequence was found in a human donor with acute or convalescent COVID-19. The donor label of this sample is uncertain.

CDR3 DNA sequence: TGTGCCAGCAGTCCGGAAGCAGCGGGGGCAGGGGAGACCCAGTACTTC. Translation gives CASSPEAAGAGETQYF. This rearrangement joins TRBV2 to TRBJ2-5; 8 bases map to TRBD2. Losses at the gene ends were 5 bases for V and 5 bases for J; bases not matched to a gene: 13. The CDR3 sequence is 16 residues long. Germline V lookup: CDR1 SNHLY, CDR2 FYNNEI.